This T cell receptor (beta chain) was identified in a study of blood T cell repertoires in COVID-19. As for the study in general: Sources were T cells, B-cell-depleted T cells, or PBMCs; the material itself was cDNA or gDNA.

Profiling relied on immunoSEQ multiplex PCR, and the TCRdb table lists in-frame clones only, not all of them. The table shows 90,000 to 120,000 clones, with 85% to 95% occurring only once. Germline CDR1 SGHRS, CDR2 YFSETQ. The CDR3 covers 13 residues. Trimming took 3 bases from V and 3 from J, leaving 10 bases between them. The chain carries TRBV5-1 and TRBJ2-7; no clear D. This sequence was found in a woman aged 25 to 39 with acute or convalescent COVID-19. Sequencing was carried out using peripheral blood. CDR3 nucleotides: TGCGCCAGCAGCTACTCGAACAGCTACGAGCAGTACTTC. Its translation: CASSYSNSYEQYF.